Sequencing of this T cell receptor beta chain was carried out in a study of PD-1 blockade in classical Hodgkin lymphoma. The germline V gene has CDR1 MNHNS and CDR2 SASEGT. Trimming shortened V by 8 bases and J by 0 bases, and 9 bases separated the two germline ends. The CDR3 consists of 13 residues. Relapse after autologous stem cell transplantation occurred in every patient, and brentuximab vedotin exposure varied. Generated by immunoSEQ multiplex PCR, the TCRdb table keeps only in-frame clones and is missing some. The sample records tens of thousands of clones, about 88% being singletons. Material: peripheral blood mononuclear cells (PBMCs), obtained at baseline. This TCR was recovered from a human donor with classical Hodgkin lymphoma. The rearrangement joins TRBV6-1 to TRBJ2-3; no reliable D call. CDR3 region: CASRQSSTDTQYF. CDR3 sequence (DNA): TGTGCCAGCCGCCAGTCTAGCACAGATACGCAGTATTTT.